These 30 T cell receptor beta chains were sequenced from one sample in a study of T-cell memory formation after mild COVID-19 (dated by TCRdb to about 2021). Receptor libraries were prepared by 5' RACE. Data came from an Illumina NovaSeq 6000. Using fastp at Q25 and MiXCR, TCRdb reprocessed the public reads and kept productive beta chains. Records with the same CDR3 protein are collapsed into one entry carrying the most frequent genes and DNA. This sample is represented by about 560,000 distinct CDR3 sequences; about 18% of them were singletons. The top ten clonotypes cover about 7.5% of the sample. Specimen: PBMCs or a T cell subset sorted from them (not recorded which). These receptors all come from an adult woman who had mild COVID-19 (a few samples of this study predate the infection). The sample titles of this study are shuffled in the database, so cell type and time point are left out; the donor was told from shared clones.

This clonotype was picked up many times. J is TRBJ2-7 and V is TRBV3-1; 7 bases are shared with TRBD1. The germline CDR1 and CDR2 sequences are LGHDT and YNNKEL (reference sequence). CDR3 length: 13 residues. The J segment lost 0 bases and the V segment lost 5 bases, leaving 1 base of the junction unmatched. The CDR3 loop is CASSGTASYEQYF. The CDR3 bases are TGTGCCAGCAGCGGGACAGCCTCCTACGAGCAGTACTTC.

CDR3 in amino acids: CASSFTGGSREQYF. The CDR3 bases are TGTGCCAGCAGCTTTACGGGAGGTTCACGTGAGCAGTACTTC. The chain employs TRBV11-2 and TRBJ2-7; TRBD2 aligns across 7 bases. Per germline, CDR1 SGHAT and CDR2 FQNNGV. The CDR3 length is 14 residues. With 3 bases clipped from V and 7 bases from J, the junction kept 9 bases outside the gene matches.

The V and J genes are TRBV12-3 or TRBV12-4 and TRBJ1-1, with D maybe TRBD1 (5 bases). The CDR3 has 13 amino acids. Trimming left V 6 bases short and J 6 bases short, with 14 bases between. Here the CDR3 reads CASSPRGGAEAFF. The CDR3 DNA reads TGTGCCAGCAGCCCTCGGGGCGGCGCTGAAGCTTTCTTT.

The J gene is TRBJ1-5, the V gene TRBV27; D uncertain. With 2 bases removed from V and 4 bases from J, the gap between germline ends came to 9 bases. The V gene's germline CDR1 is MNHEY and CDR2 SMNVEV (reference sequence). The CDR3 length is 14 residues. The CDR3, as DNA: TGTGCCAGCAGTTTAATAGGCAGAAATCAGCCCCAGCATTTT. This encodes CASSLIGRNQPQHF.

The CDR3 DNA sequence: TGTGCCAGCAGCGTGGGTAGGGTCGGGGAAAACTATGGCTACACCTTC. This codes for CASSVGRVGENYGYTF. This chain joins TRBV9 and TRBJ1-2; D gene unclear. CDR1 is SGDLS and CDR2 is YYNGEE in the germline V gene. This CDR3 comprises 16 residues. V was clipped by 2 bases and J by 2 bases, with 16 bases between them.

In this sample, this clonotype turned up a few times. The chain employs TRBV7-9 and TRBJ2-1; 8 positions agree with TRBD2. Germline V gene lookup returns CDR1 SEHNR and CDR2 FQNEAQ (reference sequence). Trimming at V came to 3 bases and at J to 7 bases, leaving 11 bases not matched to a gene. The CDR3 covers 16 residues. CDR3 residues: CASSLPLGGASNEQFF. In nucleotides, the CDR3 is TGTGCCAGCAGCTTGCCTCTCGGGGGGGCCTCAAATGAGCAGTTCTTC.

V is TRBV6-5 and J is TRBJ1-4; D is ambiguous. Per germline, CDR1 MNHEY and CDR2 SVGAGI. The CDR3 is 14 residues long. V was trimmed by 10 bases and J by 8 bases, leaving 20 bases between them. CDR3 amino acids: CAIAWEGIEEKLFF. The CDR3 DNA reads TGTGCCATTGCGTGGGAGGGAATAGAAGAAAAACTGTTTTTT.

This clonotype showed up just a few times. The J gene is TRBJ2-1, the V gene TRBV6-2 or TRBV6-3; 14 bases are shared with TRBD2. Germline CDR1 MNHEY, CDR2 SVGEGT. V gave up 2 bases and J gave up 6 bases; unmatched junction bases: 9. The CDR3 is 18 amino acids. For the CDR3, the DNA is TGTGCCAGCAGTTACCCGGGACTAGCGGGAGCACCGGTCAATGAGCAGTTCTTC. This encodes CASSYPGLAGAPVNEQFF.

This chain connects TRBV4-2 to TRBJ1-1; D is unresolved. Germline lookup yields CDR1 LGHNA and CDR2 YNFKEQ. The CDR3 is 15 amino acids. The germline V and J ends were trimmed by 2 bases and 2 bases, with 12 bases remaining between them. The CDR3 is CASSQSQVPNTEAFF. CDR3 bases: TGTGCCAGCAGCCAATCCCAGGTCCCAAACACTGAAGCTTTCTTT.

In this sample, this clonotype turned up a few times. The chain links TRBV28 to TRBJ1-5, with D possibly TRBD1 on 5 matching bases. The CDR3 spans 14 residues. The germline CDR1 and CDR2 sequences are MDHEN and SYDVKM. The V end was cut by 3 bases, the J end by 3 bases, with 9 bases between. CDR3 DNA sequence: TGTGCCAGCAGTTTTGGAGGGGTCAATCAGCCCCAGCATTTT. Its protein is CASSFGGVNQPQHF.

This clonotype was seen only a few times. The rearrangement uses TRBV3-1 and TRBJ1-1; weak D call: TRBD1 (6 bases). The germline CDR1 and CDR2 sequences are LGHDT and YNNKEL (reference sequence). The CDR3 contains 12 residues. The V gene lost 5 bases and the J gene lost 8 bases, with 12 bases spanning the gap. The CDR3 DNA follows: TGTGCCAGCAGCGCCCCCGGGACAGAAGCTTTCTTT. Its translation is CASSAPGTEAFF. The variable domain in full, with the rest retrieved from reference TRBV3-1 and TRBJ1-1, is DTAVSQTPKYLVTQMGNDKSIKCEQNLGHDTMYWYKQDSKKFLKIMFSYNNKELIINETVPNRFSPKSPDKAHLNLHINSLELGDSAVYFCASSAPGTEAFFGQGTRLTVV.

This clonotype was detected only a few times. The chain is built from TRBV29-1 and TRBJ2-7, with D unresolved. V lost 5 bases and J 0 bases, leaving 11 bases between the germline ends. Germline V gene data show CDR1 as SQVTM and CDR2 as ANQGSEA. This CDR3 comprises 13 residues. Here the CDR3 reads CSVRERGSYEQYF. The CDR3 nucleotides read TGCAGCGTTCGAGAGAGAGGCTCCTACGAGCAGTACTTC.

The V call is TRBV7-9, the J call TRBJ1-5, with TRBD1 matching over 9 bases. Germline V CDR1 and CDR2: SEHNR, FQNEAQ (reference sequence). V shed 10 bases and J 4 bases; nucleotides not matched to a gene: 5. There are 13 residues in the CDR3. The CDR3 nucleotides read TGTGCCACCAGGGACAGGGATAATCAGCCCCAGCATTTT. As protein: CATRDRDNQPQHF.

The CDR3 protein is CASSLWQSYNEQFF. The CDR3 coding sequence is TGTGCCAGCAGTTTATGGCAGTCCTACAATGAGCAGTTCTTC. This chain joins TRBV12-3 or TRBV12-4 and TRBJ2-1; D unresolved. The ends were cut back, 2 bases at V and 1 base at J, with 6 bases in the middle. This CDR3 has 14 amino acids.

This chain joins TRBV18 and TRBJ2-2; 8 bases align to TRBD2. Germline trimming cut 1 base from V and 6 bases from J; bases unmatched to any gene: 7. The CDR3 is 16 residues long. Germline V CDR1 and CDR2: KGHSH, LQKENI. The CDR3 region has the DNA TGTGCCAGCTCACCACTCGACGGGAGGGCGGCCGGGGAGCTGTTTTTT. This codes for CASSPLDGRAAGELFF. Variable domain in full (rest from reference TRBV18 and TRBJ2-2): NAGVMQNPRHLVRRRGQEARLRCSPMKGHSHVYWYRQLPEEGLKFMVYLQKENIIDESGMPKERFSAEFPKEGPSILRIQQVVRGDSAAYFCASSPLDGRAAGELFFGEGSRLTVL.

This clonotype has a handful of counts. The chain is built from TRBV2 and TRBJ2-1; TRBD1 matches 11 bases. The V gene end was trimmed by 5 bases and the J gene end by 2 bases; junction bases not matched to a gene: 8. The CDR3 spans 17 residues. From germline, CDR1 is SNHLY and CDR2 FYNNEI. The CDR3 spells CASSNMPGQGAYNEQFF. CDR3 DNA: TGTGCCAGCAGTAATATGCCGGGACAGGGGGCCTACAATGAGCAGTTCTTC.

The chain recombines TRBV7-9 with TRBJ2-2, with D unclear. Between the trimmed V and J ends, which lost 1 base and 4 bases, there was a span of 7 bases. The CDR3 is 14 residues long. Germline V lookup: CDR1 SEHNR, CDR2 FQNEAQ (reference sequence). CDR3 DNA sequence: TGTGCCAGCAGCTTAGGGCAGGCCACCGGGGAGCTGTTTTTT. Translating it yields CASSLGQATGELFF.

The chain joins TRBV20-1 to TRBJ2-5; perhaps TRBD1 as D (6 bases). Deletions cut 2 bases from V and 2 bases from J, with 15 bases between. The CDR3 has 15 residues. Germline CDR1 and CDR2: DFQATT and SNEGSKA (reference sequence). The CDR3 reads CSARPLPGAQETQYF. The CDR3 nucleotides are TGCAGTGCTAGACCACTCCCAGGGGCACAAGAGACCCAGTACTTC.

CDR3 protein: CASRGTAPYNEQFF. The CDR3 bases are TGTGCCAGCAGGGGGACAGCACCCTACAATGAGCAGTTCTTC. The chain carries TRBV6-5 and TRBJ2-1; the match to TRBD1 covers 7 bases. The germline gives CDR1 MNHEY, CDR2 SVGAGI. The V and J ends lost 6 bases and 2 bases, in that order; junction bases with no gene match: 4. CDR3 length equals 14 residues.

This chain links TRBV6-6 with TRBJ1-2; weak D call: TRBD1 (6 bases). The CDR3 has 16 residues. Trimming took 0 bases from V and 2 from J, leaving 13 bases between them. Germline values: CDR1 MNHNY, CDR2 SVGAGI (reference sequence). CDR3 bases: TGTGCCAGCAGTTACTCGGGGCAGGGGATAAACTATGGCTACACCTTC. Its translation: CASSYSGQGINYGYTF.

The V call is TRBV7-9, the J call TRBJ2-1, with 11 bases identical to TRBD2. The CDR3 covers 17 residues. The germline CDR1 and CDR2 sequences are SEHNR and FQNEAQ (reference sequence). After removal of 5 bases from V and 6 bases from J, the junction contained 12 bases not matched to a gene. The CDR3 region is CASSHPEPGLAVNEQFF. The CDR3 bases are TGTGCCAGCAGCCATCCCGAACCGGGACTAGCGGTCAATGAGCAGTTCTTC.

This chain connects TRBV2 to TRBJ2-3; 7 positions match TRBD2. This CDR3 region has 15 residues. The ends lost 4 bases at V and 2 bases at J; junction bases unmatched: 6. Germline V CDR1 and CDR2: SNHLY, FYNNEI. DNA for the CDR3: TGTGCCAGCAGTGGGGGACTATCGGACACAGATACGCAGTATTTT. Its translation: CASSGGLSDTDTQYF.

This chain uses TRBV6-5 with TRBJ1-6, with a tentative D call TRBD1 (6 bases). The CDR3 is 16 residues long. V lost 5 bases, J lost 0 bases, and 11 bases lay in between. The germline V gene has CDR1 MNHEY and CDR2 SVGAGI. The CDR3 protein is CASSPGGRSYNSPLHF. The CDR3 DNA reads TGTGCCAGCAGTCCCGGGGGGCGCTCCTATAATTCACCCCTCCACTTT.

The chain is built from TRBV5-6 and TRBJ2-1, with TRBD1 matching 7 bases. Germline loops: CDR1 SGHDT, CDR2 YYEEEE. This CDR3 is 15 amino acids long. The trim removed 3 bases at V and 3 bases at J, leaving 6 bases unmatched. In DNA, the CDR3 is TGTGCCAGCAGCTCCCCAGGGGGAGACTACAATGAGCAGTTCTTC. This gives the protein CASSSPGGDYNEQFF.

The gene calls are TRBV9 and TRBJ2-1, with 15 bases matching TRBD2. CDR1 SGDLS and CDR2 YYNGEE come from the germline V gene. The J segment lost 4 bases and the V segment lost 3 bases, leaving 11 bases of the junction unmatched. There are 19 residues in the CDR3. The CDR3 loop is CASSDSRTSGRGVYNEQFF. DNA of the CDR3: TGTGCCAGCAGCGACTCCCGGACTAGCGGGAGGGGGGTGTACAATGAGCAGTTCTTC.

This clonotype has a handful of counts. The V gene is TRBV24-1, the J gene TRBJ1-2, with 10 bases matching TRBD1. The CDR3 contains 14 residues. The J segment lost 7 bases and the V segment lost 3 bases, leaving 4 bases of the junction unmatched. Germline CDR1 and CDR2: KGHDR and SFDVKD. The CDR3 here is CATSDPGQGFGYTF. The CDR3 DNA sequence: TGTGCCACCAGTGATCCGGGACAGGGGTTTGGCTACACCTTC.

This clonotype showed up just a few times. The chain carries TRBV2 and TRBJ2-7; D might be TRBD1 (6 bases). This CDR3 spans 15 amino acids. Germline V gene lookup returns CDR1 SNHLY and CDR2 FYNNEI. Trimming left V 6 bases short and J 3 bases short, with 18 bases between. The CDR3 DNA reads as TGTGCCAGCAGAGTTCACCGGGACACCCACTACGAGCAGTACTTC. Its protein product is CASRVHRDTHYEQYF.

J is TRBJ2-7 and V is TRBV5-1, with D hard to call. The V and J ends lost 4 bases and 2 bases respectively, with 13 bases between them. This CDR3 region has 14 residues. Germline CDR1 reads SGHRS; CDR2 reads YFSETQ. For the CDR3, the DNA is TGCGCCAGCAGCCCAACCGGGCCCCCCTACGAGCAGTACTTC. It codes for CASSPTGPPYEQYF.

This chain uses TRBV30 with TRBJ1-5; D not certain. In germline, CDR1 is GTSNPN, CDR2 SVGIG (reference sequence). The CDR3 contains 13 residues. Trimming removed 0 bases from V and 4 bases from J, with 7 bases in between. CDR3 sequence: CAWSVSGNQPQHF. CDR3 DNA: TGTGCCTGGAGTGTTTCAGGTAATCAGCCCCAGCATTTT.

The rearrangement links TRBV7-8 to TRBJ2-1, with 7 bases lining up with TRBD2. The junction had 10 bases not matched to a gene; V was cut back by 2 bases and J by 3 bases. CDR1 and CDR2 from the germline V gene are SGHVS and FQNEAQ. The CDR3 runs to 17 residues. The CDR3 DNA follows: TGTGCCAGCAGCTTAATTCCTCAGCGGGACGGCTACAATGAGCAGTTCTTC. Encoded protein: CASSLIPQRDGYNEQFF.